The next 25 T cell receptor beta chains were all read from a single sample in a study of identical twins (dated by TCRdb to 2016 to 2018). Preparation of the library involved 5' RACE. The data were produced on an Illumina HiSeq 2000. TCRdb reanalyzed the raw reads on its own, using fastp at Q25 for trimming and MiXCR for clone calling, and kept in-frame beta chains. Here each entry gathers all rows of one CDR3 protein and keeps the most common genes and DNA. The sample has fewer than 550,000 distinct CDR3 sequences on record, over 12% of them singletons. The top ten hold roughly 0.42% of the sample. The data were also submitted as part of a second study, on yellow fever vaccine responses in identical twins.

Sequencing input: CD4+ T cells sorted from blood. These receptors came from a woman aged 18-29 years in good health.

The sample holds a few counts of this clonotype. CDR3 in amino acids: CASSFTSSDTQYF. The CDR3 DNA reads TGTGCCAGCAGCTTTACTAGCTCAGATACGCAGTATTTT. The gene calls are TRBV7-9 and TRBJ2-3; perhaps TRBD2 as D (6 bases). Trimming took off 3 bases at V and 4 bases at J, with 8 bases between the two ends. This CDR3 has 13 amino acids. From germline, CDR1 is SEHNR and CDR2 FQNEAQ (reference sequence).

The chain combines TRBV3-1 with TRBJ2-7; D unresolved. Trimming cost V 3 bases and J 1 base, with 10 bases left between them. The V gene's germline CDR1 is LGHDT and CDR2 YNNKEL (reference sequence). The CDR3 sequence is 14 residues long. CDR3 in DNA: TGTGCCAGCAGCCACCAGACGCAATCCTACGAGCAGTACTTC. As protein: CASSHQTQSYEQYF.

The chain links TRBV7-9 to TRBJ1-4; D not resolved. Germline V gene sequence: CDR1 SEHNR, CDR2 FQNEAQ (reference sequence). This CDR3 contains 14 residues. The V end lost 3 bases, the J end lost 0 bases, and 5 bases lay between the germline ends. In DNA form, the CDR3 reads TGTGCCAGCAGCTTGTACTCAACTAATGAAAAACTGTTTTTT. Protein product: CASSLYSTNEKLFF. The full variable domain, with the rest looked up from reference TRBV7-9 and TRBJ1-4, is DTGVSQNPRHKITKRGQNVTFRCDPISEHNRLYWYRQTLGQGPEFLTYFQNEAQLEKSRLLSDRFSAERPKGSFSTLEIQRTEQGDSAMYLCASSLYSTNEKLFFGSGTQLSVL.

The chain employs TRBV5-1 and TRBJ2-5; TRBD2 agrees at 9 bases. From germline, CDR1 is SGHRS and CDR2 YFSETQ. J lost 3 bases, V lost 0 bases, and 6 bases had no gene match. The CDR3 totals 16 residues. In DNA, the CDR3 is TGCGCCAGCAGCTTGGTGCTAGCGGGATTAAAAGAGACCCAGTACTTC. Protein sequence: CASSLVLAGLKETQYF.

This clonotype has just a few counts. The chain carries TRBV5-1 and TRBJ2-2; D remains ambiguous. V was cut by 4 bases and J by 3 bases, with 10 bases left in between. This CDR3 comprises 14 residues. CDR1 and CDR2 (germline): SGHRS, YFSETQ. In nucleotides, the CDR3 is TGCGCCAGCAGCCCAAACTTACACACCGGGGAGCTGTTTTTT. It specifies CASSPNLHTGELFF.

The chain carries TRBV20-1 and TRBJ2-1; no clear D gene. Germline CDR1 is DFQATT and CDR2 is SNEGSKA (reference sequence). With 5 bases removed from V and 3 bases from J, the gap between germline ends came to 17 bases. The CDR3 totals 15 residues. The CDR3 loop reads CSAPRPLTSYNEQFF. CDR3 coding DNA: TGCAGTGCTCCCCGACCCCTCACGAGCTACAATGAGCAGTTCTTC.

V is TRBV7-8 and J is TRBJ2-1; no reliable D call. The CDR3 length is 14 residues. Between the trimmed V and J ends, which lost 6 bases and 0 bases, there was a span of 9 bases. Per germline, CDR1 SGHVS and CDR2 FQNEAQ. CDR3 nucleotide sequence: TGTGCCAGCAGGGGCTCGCGCTCCTACAATGAGCAGTTCTTC. Amino acids: CASRGSRSYNEQFF.

This clonotype turned up a few times. This chain links TRBV20-1 with TRBJ2-2; D is possibly TRBD1 or TRBD2 (6 bases each). Trimming cost V 1 base and J 1 base, with 10 bases left between them. This CDR3 comprises 15 residues. The germline V gene has CDR1 DFQATT and CDR2 SNEGSKA (reference sequence). The CDR3 nucleotides are TGCAGTGCTAGAGTCGGGGGACAGAACACCGGGGAGCTGTTTTTT. Translated: CSARVGGQNTGELFF.

The J gene is TRBJ2-5, the V gene TRBV7-7; TRBD1 aligns across 7 bases. V was pared by 5 bases and J by 4 bases, with 7 bases of the junction left unmatched. Germline CDR1 SSHAT, CDR2 FNYEAQ (reference sequence). This CDR3 is built from 14 residues. In DNA, the CDR3 is TGTGCCAGCAGCGTTGGGACAGCGACAGAGACCCAGTACTTC. It translates to CASSVGTATETQYF.

This clonotype was observed a handful of times. The chain combines TRBV20-1 with TRBJ2-1, with 7 bases that match TRBD2. Germline lookup yields CDR1 DFQATT and CDR2 SNEGSKA (reference sequence). There are 15 residues in the CDR3. V lost 5 bases, J lost 3 bases, and 10 bases stayed unmatched. CDR3: CSAAEGGSYYNEQFF. In DNA, the CDR3 is TGCAGTGCTGCAGAGGGCGGGAGCTACTACAATGAGCAGTTCTTC.

In this sample, this clonotype turned up once. The chain recombines TRBV4-2 with TRBJ1-1, with no clear D. V was cut by 9 bases and J by 2 bases, with 22 bases left in between. Germline CDR1 reads LGHNA; CDR2 reads YNFKEQ. The CDR3 extends over 16 amino acids. CDR3: CARGPGLSLLNTEAFF. The CDR3 region has the DNA TGTGCCAGGGGCCCCGGGCTCTCACTACTTAACACTGAAGCTTTCTTT.

This clonotype was seen more than once but under ten times. The V and J genes are TRBV2 and TRBJ2-5; D is perhaps TRBD1 (5 bases). The V end was cut by 7 bases, the J end by 7 bases, with 10 bases between. Germline loops: CDR1 SNHLY, CDR2 FYNNEI. The CDR3 contains 11 residues. CDR3 residues: CASIGAGTQYF. The CDR3 coding sequence is TGTGCCAGCATTGGGGCCGGGACCCAGTACTTC. Full variable domain (missing parts from reference TRBV2 and TRBJ2-5): EPEVTQTPSHQVTQMGQEVILRCVPISNHLYFYWYRQILGQKVEFLVSFYNNEISEKSEIFDDQFSVERPDGSNFTLKIRSTKLEDSAMYFCASIGAGTQYFGPGTRLLVL.

The CDR3 nucleotides are TGCAGTGCTAGTATAGCAGGGGGCGCGGACATTCAGTACTTC. Its protein product is CSASIAGGADIQYF. V and J are TRBV20-1 and TRBJ2-4; 8 nucleotides align to TRBD1. Germline loops: CDR1 DFQATT, CDR2 SNEGSKA (reference sequence). The CDR3 totals 14 residues. V lost 3 bases, J lost 8 bases, and 9 bases stayed unmatched.

This sequence joins TRBV24-1 and TRBJ2-2, with TRBD2 matching over 11 bases. The CDR3 length is 18 residues. Looked up from germline, CDR1 is KGHDR and CDR2 is SFDVKD. J gave up 4 bases and V 5 bases, and 11 bases lay outside the gene matches. This CDR3 reads CATSADGTSGQITGELFF. CDR3 sequence (DNA): TGTGCCACCAGTGCCGATGGGACTAGCGGCCAAATCACCGGGGAGCTGTTTTTT.

This clonotype was counted only a few times. The chain links TRBV20-1 to TRBJ1-1, with 9 nucleotides matching TRBD1. Germline V lookup: CDR1 DFQATT, CDR2 SNEGSKA (reference sequence). The J segment lost 4 bases and the V segment lost 8 bases, leaving 8 bases of the junction unmatched. CDR3 length equals 13 residues. This chain's CDR3 is CSPGGQGGTEAFF. Written as DNA, the CDR3 is TGCAGTCCCGGGGGACAGGGCGGCACTGAAGCTTTCTTT.

In this sample, this clonotype turned up a few times. The chain is built from TRBV6-5 and TRBJ2-1; D is perhaps TRBD1 or TRBD2 (5 bases each). Germline V CDR1 and CDR2: MNHEY, SVGAGI. This CDR3 region has 15 residues. Trimming cost V 4 bases and J 4 bases, with 14 bases left between them. The CDR3 coding sequence is TGTGCCAGCAGTTCCGGGACGCCGGGTTACAATGAGCAGTTCTTC. It is translated as CASSSGTPGYNEQFF.

Ten or more counts support this clonotype. The J gene is TRBJ2-1, the V gene TRBV12-3 or TRBV12-4; 9 nucleotides match TRBD2. The V gene end was trimmed by 5 bases and the J gene end by 4 bases; junction bases not matched to a gene: 9. The CDR3 is 16 amino acids. The CDR3 DNA reads as TGTGCCAGCAGTACTTGGACTAGCGCGTTATACAATGAGCAGTTCTTC. This gives the protein CASSTWTSALYNEQFF.

This clonotype was seen a few times. This sequence joins TRBV6-5 and TRBJ1-2; the match to TRBD1 covers 7 bases. The CDR3 length is 13 residues. V dropped 4 bases and J dropped 7; count of bases not matched to a gene: 6. Germline V CDR1 and CDR2: MNHEY, SVGAGI. The CDR3 DNA is TGTGCCAGCAGTTCCAGACAGGGTACTGGCTACACCTTC. Amino acid sequence: CASSSRQGTGYTF.

The CDR3 spells CSARTSGSGYAYEQYF. The CDR3 DNA is TGCAGTGCTCGGACTAGCGGGAGTGGGTATGCATACGAGCAGTACTTC. This chain uses TRBV20-1 with TRBJ2-7; TRBD2 aligns across 13 bases. The CDR3 extends over 16 amino acids. The ends lost 5 bases at V and 4 bases at J; junction bases unmatched: 11. CDR1 is DFQATT, CDR2 SNEGSKA, per germline (reference sequence).

V is TRBV20-1 and J is TRBJ1-1; no clear D. There are 16 residues in the CDR3. Germline V gene lookup returns CDR1 DFQATT and CDR2 SNEGSKA (reference sequence). V lost 5 bases to trimming and J lost 0 bases, with 19 bases between them. As DNA, the CDR3 is TGCAGTGCTGATGGGCCCAGTCCCGGCATGAACACTGAAGCTTTCTTT. Translating it yields CSADGPSPGMNTEAFF.

This clonotype was seen at least ten times. The V gene is TRBV11-1, the J gene TRBJ2-1; D gene unclear. Per germline, CDR1 SGHAT and CDR2 FQDESV (reference sequence). Trimming removed 3 bases from V and 4 bases from J, with 22 bases in between. The CDR3 runs 18 residues. CDR3 coding DNA: TGTGCCAGCAGCTTTGCACCCCCGTTGGGCAGGCCTTACAATGAGCAGTTCTTC. Translating gives CASSFAPPLGRPYNEQFF.

In its sample, this clonotype was seen a few times. This rearrangement joins TRBV5-1 to TRBJ2-5, with 10 nucleotides matching TRBD2. CDR3 length: 16 amino acids. Germline CDR1 is SGHRS and CDR2 is YFSETQ. V shed 0 bases, J shed 1 base, and the junction held 3 bases outside the gene matches. The CDR3 DNA reads TGCGCCAGCAGCTTGGCTACTAGCGGGATCCAAGAGACCCAGTACTTC. It codes for CASSLATSGIQETQYF. The entire variable domain, with the rest obtained from reference TRBV5-1 and TRBJ2-5, is as follows: KAGVTQTPRYLIKTRGQQVTLSCSPISGHRSVSWYQQTPGQGLQFLFEYFSETQRNKGNFPGRFSGRQFSNSRSEMNVSTLELGDSALYLCASSLATSGIQETQYFGPGTRLLVL.

This clonotype was detected a few times. The chain carries TRBV12-3 or TRBV12-4 and TRBJ1-3; D call uncertain. Deletions cut 5 bases from V and 0 bases from J, with 14 bases between. This CDR3 region has 16 residues. The CDR3 nucleotides read TGTGCCAGCAGTCCGCGGCGGACTTACTCTGGAAACACCATATATTTT. Translated: CASSPRRTYSGNTIYF.

This clonotype has only a few counts. The chain links TRBV29-1 to TRBJ2-7, with 7 nucleotides matching TRBD1. Germline V gene sequence: CDR1 SQVTM, CDR2 ANQGSEA. CDR3 length equals 13 residues. The V and J ends lost 2 bases and 3 bases, in that order; junction bases with no gene match: 4. The CDR3 protein is CSVENRGFYEQYV. The CDR3 DNA reads TGCAGCGTTGAAAACAGGGGATTCTACGAGCAGTACGTC.

This clonotype was observed a handful of times. The V call is TRBV20-1, the J call TRBJ2-1, with D uncertain. CDR1 and CDR2 (germline): DFQATT, SNEGSKA (reference sequence). This CDR3 is built from 13 residues. The V gene lost 3 bases and the J gene lost 5 bases, with 11 bases spanning the gap. This chain's CDR3 is CSASLSRDNEQFF. DNA of the CDR3: TGCAGTGCTAGCTTATCAAGAGACAATGAGCAGTTCTTC.